This TCR beta chain was identified during a study of blood T cell repertoires in COVID-19. As for the study in general: T cells, B-cell-depleted T cells, or PBMCs supplied cDNA or gDNA.

With 2 bases removed from V and 2 bases from J, the gap between germline ends came to 7 bases. The germline CDR1 and CDR2 sequences are ENHRY and SYGVKD. The CDR3 contains 13 residues. Sequencing was performed with immunoSEQ multiplex PCR; in TCRdb, only in-frame clones are kept and a portion is missing. In the table there are roughly 150,000 clones, 75% to 90% of which are singletons. The chain combines TRBV10-3 with TRBJ2-7; no clear D gene. The clonotype originates from a man between 18 and 29 years old with COVID-19, enrolled during active disease. The specimen sequenced was peripheral blood. In nucleotides, the CDR3 is TGTGCCATCAGTGAGGTCCCAGCCTACGAGCAGTACTTC. This codes for CAISEVPAYEQYF.